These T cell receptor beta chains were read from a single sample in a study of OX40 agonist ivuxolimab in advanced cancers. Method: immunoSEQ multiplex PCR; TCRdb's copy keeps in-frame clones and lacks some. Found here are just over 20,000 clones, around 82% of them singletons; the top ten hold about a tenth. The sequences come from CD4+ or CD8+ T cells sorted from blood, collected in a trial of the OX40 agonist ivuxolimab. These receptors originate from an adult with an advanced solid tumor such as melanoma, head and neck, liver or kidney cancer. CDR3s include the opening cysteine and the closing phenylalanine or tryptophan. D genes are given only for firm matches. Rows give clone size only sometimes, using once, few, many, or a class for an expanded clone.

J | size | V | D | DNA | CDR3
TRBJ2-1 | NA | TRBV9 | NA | TGTGCCAGCAGCGTAGATTACGGTCACACAATACCGAATGAGCAGTTCTTC | CASSVDYGHTIPNEQFF
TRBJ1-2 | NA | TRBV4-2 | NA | TGTGCCAGCAGCCAAGGGTCCGGGTCACAGAACTATGGCTACACCTTC | CASSQGSGSQNYGYTF
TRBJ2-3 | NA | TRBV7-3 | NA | TGTGCCAGCAGCTTAAGGCCTACCGTGGATACGCAGTATTTT | CASSLRPTVDTQYF
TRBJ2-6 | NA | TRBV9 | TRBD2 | TGTGCCAGCAGCGAGACTAGCGTACTCTCTGGGGCCAACGTCCTGACTTTC | CASSETSVLSGANVLTF
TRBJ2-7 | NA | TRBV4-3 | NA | TGCGCCAGCAGCCAAGGGTTGGTGGGTTCCTACGAGCAGTACTTC | CASSQGLVGSYEQYF
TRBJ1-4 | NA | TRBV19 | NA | TGTGCCAGTAGTATCGGCGGGGGGTTTAGTGAAAAACTGTTTTTT | CASSIGGGFSEKLFF
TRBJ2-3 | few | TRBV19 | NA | TGTGCCAGTAGTATGGGCGCCCTTACAGATACGCAGTATTTT | CASSMGALTDTQYF
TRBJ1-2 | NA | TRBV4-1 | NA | TGCGCCAGCAGCACCCCGGCCGGATTTGATGGCTACACCTTC | CASSTPAGFDGYTF
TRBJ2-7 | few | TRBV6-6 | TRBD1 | TGTGCCAGCAGTACCGGGACAGCCTCCTACTACGAGCAGTACTTC | CASSTGTASYYEQYF
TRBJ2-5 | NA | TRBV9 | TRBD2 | TGTGCCAGCAGCGTAGGAGACGCGGGGGTGGAGACCCAGTACTTC | CASSVGDAGVETQYF
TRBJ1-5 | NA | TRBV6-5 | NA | TGTGCCAGCAGTCACCGGGCCACTACAAATCAGCCCCAGCATTTT | CASSHRATTNQPQHF
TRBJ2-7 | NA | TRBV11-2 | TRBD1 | TGTGCCAGCAGCGGGGAAAAGGGGGACAGGCCCTACGAGCAGTACTTC | CASSGEKGDRPYEQYF
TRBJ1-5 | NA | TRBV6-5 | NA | TGTGCCAGCAGTTACAGCATTGACAGCAATCAGCCCCAGCATTTT | CASSYSIDSNQPQHF
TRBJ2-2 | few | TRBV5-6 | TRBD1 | TGTGCCAGCAGCCGTTTCGCATATTCGGGACAGGCAGGGACCGGGGAGCTGTTTTTT | CASSRFAYSGQAGTGELFF
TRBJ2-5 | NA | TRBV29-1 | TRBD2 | TGCAGCGTTGAAATGACTAGCAGCCATCGGGCCCAGTACTTC | CSVEMTSSHRAQYF
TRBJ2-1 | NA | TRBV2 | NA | TGTGCCAGCAGAGTCGGAGCATCCTACAATGAGCAGTTCTTC | CASRVGASYNEQFF
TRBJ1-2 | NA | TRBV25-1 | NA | TGTGCCAGCAGTCCAACGGCCAGCTTTATAAGAAACTATGGCTACACCTTC | CASSPTASFIRNYGYTF
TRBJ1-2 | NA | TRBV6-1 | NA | TGTGCCAGCAGGCCAGCTAACTATGGCTACACCTTC | CASRPANYGYTF
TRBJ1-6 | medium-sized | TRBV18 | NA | TGTGCCAGCTCACCAGGGGATCAGGGGCGGAATTCACCCCTCCACTTT | CASSPGDQGRNSPLHF
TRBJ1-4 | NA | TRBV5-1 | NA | TGCGCCAGCAGCTTGACAGGCGAGAATGAAAAACTGTTTTTT | CASSLTGENEKLFF
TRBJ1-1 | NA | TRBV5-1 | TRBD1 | TGCGCCAGCAGCGAGAGACAGGGATTAACAACTGAAGCTTTCTTT | CASSERQGLTTEAFF
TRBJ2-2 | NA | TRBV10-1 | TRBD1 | TGCGCCAGCAGTGTTCAGGGGGCGAACACCGGGGAGCTGTTTTTT | CASSVQGANTGELFF
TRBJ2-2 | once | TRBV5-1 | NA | TGCGCCAGCAGTTCGAGTCTCTCGGAGACCGGGGAGCTGTTTTTT | CASSSSLSETGELFF
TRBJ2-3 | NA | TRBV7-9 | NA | TGTGCCAGCAGCTTAGCCCCTACCGATACGCAGTATTTT | CASSLAPTDTQYF
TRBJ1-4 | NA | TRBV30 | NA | TGTGCCTGGGCCGGGACAATCGAGGGGGAAAAACTGTTTTTT | CAWAGTIEGEKLFF
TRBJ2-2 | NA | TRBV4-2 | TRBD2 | TGTGCCAGCAGCCAACCAGAAGGACTAGCGGGCGCACCCGGGGAGCTGTTTTTT | CASSQPEGLAGAPGELFF
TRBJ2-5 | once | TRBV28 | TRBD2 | TGTGCCAGCAGCCGCCAGACGGGGGGCCAAGAGACCCAGTACTTC | CASSRQTGGQETQYF
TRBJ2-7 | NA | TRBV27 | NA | TGTACCAGCAGTTCCCCTCGACAGGGAGGATTCGTTAATAGGCCCTACGAGCAGTACTTC | CTSSSPRQGGFVNRPYEQYF
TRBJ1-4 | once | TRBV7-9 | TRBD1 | TGTGCCAGCAGCTTAGGGGGACAGGGAAATGAAAAACTGTTTTTT | CASSLGGQGNEKLFF
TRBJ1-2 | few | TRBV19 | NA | TGTGCCAGTAATTTCCAGTCAGAGCTGAAGTATGGCTACACCTTC | CASNFQSELKYGYTF
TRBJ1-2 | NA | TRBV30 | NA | TGTGCCTGGACAACCCGGAGGGACTATGGCTACACCTTC | CAWTTRRDYGYTF
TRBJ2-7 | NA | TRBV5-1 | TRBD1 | TGCGCCAGCAGCCAGGACAGGGGACAATACGAGCAGTACTTC | CASSQDRGQYEQYF
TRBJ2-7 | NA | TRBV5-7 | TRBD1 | TGTGCCAGCAGTTTCCGGGACAGCGTATCCTACGAGCAGTACTTC | CASSFRDSVSYEQYF
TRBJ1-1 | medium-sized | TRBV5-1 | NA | TGCGCCAGCAGCTTGGGGTCGACAACCGGGTCTGAAGCTTTCTTT | CASSLGSTTGSEAFF
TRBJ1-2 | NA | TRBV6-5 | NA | TGTGCCAGCGCGCGGGGCTTGGATGGCTACACCTTC | CASARGLDGYTF
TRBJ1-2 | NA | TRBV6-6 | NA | TGTGCCAGCAGACCCCGGGGAGGAAGTGGCGGCTACACCTTC | CASRPRGGSGGYTF
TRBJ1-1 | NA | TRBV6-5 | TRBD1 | TGTGCCAGCAGTTACTCGGGGGACAGGGGGCGCGGGGCTTTCTTT | CASSYSGDRGRGAFF
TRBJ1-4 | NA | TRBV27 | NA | TGTGCCAGCAGTTCCAGGGGAAGGAATGAAAAACTGTTTTTT | CASSSRGRNEKLFF
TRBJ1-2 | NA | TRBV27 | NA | TGTGCCAGCAGTTCATACCCGGGACAAATACGCTACACCTTC | CASSSYPGQIRYTF
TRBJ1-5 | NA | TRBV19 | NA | TGTGCCAGTAGTTCCCGGGGAGCCTTTAGCAATCAGCCCCAGCATTTT | CASSSRGAFSNQPQHF
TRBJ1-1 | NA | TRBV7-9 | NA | TGTGCCAGCAGCCCGTCCACTGAAGCTTTCTTT | CASSPSTEAFF
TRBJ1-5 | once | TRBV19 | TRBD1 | TGTGCCAGTAGTGACAGGGGAGGCCCGAATCAGCCCCAGCATTTT | CASSDRGGPNQPQHF
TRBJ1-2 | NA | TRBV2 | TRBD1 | TGTGCCAGCAGTGAGAGGGACAGGGTGGGCGGAAACTATGGCTACACCTTC | CASSERDRVGGNYGYTF
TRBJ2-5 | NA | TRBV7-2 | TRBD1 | TGTGCCAGCAGCCCAGGGACAGGGCGGGCAGAGACCCAGTACTTC | CASSPGTGRAETQYF
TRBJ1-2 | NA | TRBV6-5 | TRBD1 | TGTGCCAGCAGGGGGGGACAGTCGGCTAACTATGGCTACACCTTC | CASRGGQSANYGYTF
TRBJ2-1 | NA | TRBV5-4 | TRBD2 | TGTGCCAGCAGCCCGGGAGGGGGTTATGAGCAGTTCTTC | CASSPGGGYEQFF
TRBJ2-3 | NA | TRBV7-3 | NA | TGTGCCAGCAGCTTAGGAGGACGAAGCACAGATACGCAGTATTTT | CASSLGGRSTDTQYF
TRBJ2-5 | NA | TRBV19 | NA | TGTGCCAGTAGTATGGCAGGGGAGGAGACCCAGTACTTC | CASSMAGEETQYF